These 20 T cell receptor beta chains originate from one sample sequenced in a study of OX40 agonist ivuxolimab in advanced cancers. The assay was immunoSEQ multiplex PCR, and TCRdb's table has in-frame clones only and misses some. The repertoire consists of around 61,000 clones, with 84% occurring once and the leading ten covering approximately 2.4%. Material: CD4+ or CD8+ T cells sorted from blood, obtained in a trial of the OX40 agonist ivuxolimab. Source of these receptors: an adult with an advanced solid tumor such as melanoma, head and neck, liver or kidney cancer.

CDR3: CASSPGVYEQYF. Written as DNA, the CDR3 is TGCGCCAGCAGCCCTGGAGTCTACGAGCAGTACTTC. V is TRBV5-1 and J is TRBJ2-7; D call uncertain. Deletions cut 4 bases from V and 3 bases from J, with 8 bases between. The CDR3 loop spans 12 amino acids. The germline CDR1 and CDR2 sequences are SGHRS and YFSETQ. Combining the CDR3 with reference TRBV5-1 and TRBJ2-7 gives the whole variable domain KAGVTQTPRYLIKTRGQQVTLSCSPISGHRSVSWYQQTPGQGLQFLFEYFSETQRNKGNFPGRFSGRQFSNSRSEMNVSTLELGDSALYLCASSPGVYEQYFGPGTRLTVT.

This clone was detected only once. The rearrangement links TRBV19 to TRBJ1-5; no clear D. This CDR3 is built from 15 residues. CDR1 is LNHDA and CDR2 is SQIVND in the germline V gene (reference sequence). The ends were cut back, 1 base at V and 1 base at J, with 8 bases in the middle. CDR3 protein: CASSIVVDSNQPQHF. As DNA, the CDR3 is TGTGCCAGTAGTATAGTCGTGGACAGCAATCAGCCCCAGCATTTT. Variable domain in full (rest from reference TRBV19 and TRBJ1-5): DGGITQSPKYLFRKEGQNVTLSCEQNLNHDAMYWYRQDPGQGLRLIYYSQIVNDFQKGDIAEGYSVSREKKESFPLTVTSAQKNPTAFYLCASSIVVDSNQPQHFGDGTRLSIL.

The V call is TRBV2, the J call TRBJ2-7; TRBD2 might be the D (5 bases). The CDR3 is 13 amino acids. Trimming shortened V by 4 bases and J by 3 bases, and 10 bases separated the two germline ends. Germline loops: CDR1 SNHLY, CDR2 FYNNEI. CDR3 nucleotide sequence: TGTGCCAGCAGTGCGAACGGGATCTACGAGCAGTACTTC. This encodes CASSANGIYEQYF.

The V and J genes are TRBV27 and TRBJ1-2; 9 bases are shared with TRBD1. Losses at the gene ends were 5 bases for V and 5 bases for J; bases not matched to a gene: 6. Germline loops: CDR1 MNHEY, CDR2 SMNVEV (reference sequence). CDR3 size: 14 residues. The CDR3 region has the DNA TGTGCCAGCAGTCCGGGACAGGGAGGGTATGGCTACACCTTC. It translates to CASSPGQGGYGYTF.

The chain couples TRBV9 to TRBJ1-2, with TRBD1 identical over 8 bases. The length of the CDR3 is 16 residues. CDR1 SGDLS and CDR2 YYNGEE come from the germline V gene. V was pared by 0 bases and J by 6 bases, with 10 bases of the junction left unmatched. The CDR3 DNA reads as TGTGCCAGCAGCGTAGCCAGGGGGCCCTTATTGCATGGCTACACCTTC. This translates into CASSVARGPLLHGYTF.

The chain joins TRBV5-1 to TRBJ2-5, with D perhaps being TRBD1 or TRBD2 (5 bases each). This CDR3 has 13 residues. CDR1 and CDR2 from the germline V gene are SGHRS and YFSETQ. The V gene lost 0 bases and the J gene lost 3 bases, with 6 bases spanning the gap. DNA of the CDR3: TGCGCCAGCAGCTTGGTGGGGGAAGAGACCCAGTACTTC. Translating it yields CASSLVGEETQYF.

The CDR3 spells CASSFDSTGSYEQYF. For the CDR3, the DNA is TGCGCCAGCAGCTTCGACAGTACTGGATCGTACGAGCAGTACTTC. The rearrangement links TRBV5-1 to TRBJ2-7, with D possibly matching TRBD1 (5 bases). This CDR3 has 15 residues. Per germline, CDR1 SGHRS and CDR2 YFSETQ. V lost 2 bases, J lost 4 bases, and 16 bases lay in between.

The chain employs TRBV18 and TRBJ1-1, with D tentatively TRBD1 (5 bases). Germline V gene lookup returns CDR1 KGHSH and CDR2 LQKENI. This CDR3 contains 15 residues. V was clipped by 3 bases and J by 1 base, with 12 bases between them. As DNA, the CDR3 is TGTGCCAGCTCACCCGCCGGGGCTGGGAACACTGAAGCTTTCTTT. It specifies CASSPAGAGNTEAFF.

The chain employs TRBV6-5 and TRBJ2-3; D could derive from TRBD1 or TRBD2 (5 bases each). The CDR3 covers 13 residues. Trimming pared 6 bases from V and 7 bases from J, leaving 14 bases between. Per the germline V gene, CDR1 is MNHEY and CDR2 is SVGAGI. The CDR3 is CASRRDGRNTQYF. CDR3 DNA: TGTGCCAGCAGACGGGACGGGCGAAATACGCAGTATTTT.

Of note for this clone: Different DNA sequences within this sample yield the same CDR3. The V and J genes are TRBV7-2 and TRBJ1-5, with TRBD1 matching 8 bases. The CDR3 totals 14 residues. V shed 5 bases, J shed 4 bases, and the junction held 4 bases outside the gene matches. CDR1 and CDR2 from the germline V gene are SGHTA and FQGNSA. This CDR3 is CASSLRQGNQPQHF. The DNA for the CDR3 is TGTGCCAGCAGCCTCCGACAGGGGAATCAGCCCCAGCATTTT.

This chain links TRBV25-1 with TRBJ1-2, with 9 bases fitting TRBD1. After removal of 4 bases from V and 8 bases from J, the junction contained 11 bases not matched to a gene. Looked up from germline, CDR1 is MGHDK and CDR2 is SYGVNS. The CDR3 loop spans 15 amino acids. CDR3 sequence (DNA): TGTGCCAGCAGTGCCATCGGACAGGGGAGGGGAGGCTACACCTTC. Amino acids: CASSAIGQGRGGYTF.

The chain uses TRBV2 and TRBJ2-5; D unresolved. V was clipped by 0 bases and J by 5 bases, with 10 bases between them. Germline V CDR1 and CDR2: SNHLY, FYNNEI. The CDR3 contains 14 residues. The CDR3 loop is CASSEAWVGETQYF. The CDR3 coding sequence is TGTGCCAGCAGTGAAGCGTGGGTAGGGGAGACCCAGTACTTC.

The rearrangement joins TRBV27 to TRBJ2-2; tentatively, D is TRBD1 or TRBD2 (5 bases each). The CDR3 has 16 amino acids. Trimming left V 3 bases short and J 4 bases short, with 15 bases between. Germline V gives CDR1 MNHEY, CDR2 SMNVEV (reference sequence). CDR3 loop: CASSFKGWGSTGELFF. The CDR3 DNA is TGTGCCAGCAGTTTTAAGGGGTGGGGGAGCACCGGGGAGCTGTTTTTT.

The chain has TRBV21-1 and TRBJ1-1; TRBD1, the D gene given by the table, was not confirmed from the DNA. TRBV21-1 is deemed a pseudogene. This CDR3 is built from 17 residues. This CDR3 is CASSKPRDRPDNAEAFF. Here the CDR3 DNA reads TGTGCCAGCAGCAAACCCCGGGACAGGCCAGACAACGCTGAAGCTTTCTTT.

The chain carries TRBV10-3 and TRBJ2-7; either TRBD1 or TRBD2 may supply D (5 bases each). The CDR3 covers 12 residues. From germline, CDR1 is ENHRY and CDR2 SYGVKD. Trimming took off 9 bases at V and 2 bases at J, with 11 bases between the two ends. The CDR3 DNA sequence: TGTGCCATTCAAGGGACGGCCTACGAGCAGTACTTC. As protein: CAIQGTAYEQYF.

This clone was detected once. The rearrangement links TRBV6-1 to TRBJ2-2, with no clear D. V shed 4 bases and J shed 0 bases, with 9 bases lying between them. Germline CDR1 is MNHNS and CDR2 is SASEGT. The CDR3 sequence is 15 residues long. The CDR3 DNA follows: TGTGCCAGCAGTGTACGGCAGCCGAACACCGGGGAGCTGTTTTTT. Translated: CASSVRQPNTGELFF.

This chain connects TRBV5-5 to TRBJ2-1, with D unresolved. V was pared by 2 bases and J by 8 bases, with 8 bases between. This CDR3 region has 12 residues. The germline CDR1 and CDR2 sequences are SGHKS and YYEKEE (reference sequence). The CDR3 loop is CASSFRVDEQFF. The CDR3 nucleotides read TGTGCCAGCAGCTTCCGGGTCGATGAGCAGTTCTTC.

The V gene is TRBV7-3, the J gene TRBJ2-2; TRBD2 might be the D (5 bases). Germline CDR1 is SGHTA and CDR2 is FQGTGA. V lost 5 bases and J 6 bases, leaving 13 bases between the germline ends. The CDR3 sequence is 14 residues long. For the CDR3, the DNA is TGTGCCAGCAGCCCGCCGGGAATCTCCGGGGAGCTGTTTTTT. It specifies CASSPPGISGELFF.

The genes are TRBV11-2 and TRBJ2-5; no firm D call. Germline V CDR1 and CDR2: SGHAT, FQNNGV. The CDR3 length is 14 residues. Trimming took off 2 bases at V and 5 bases at J, with 12 bases between the two ends. CDR3 in amino acids: CASSLSGRWETQYF. As DNA, the CDR3 is TGTGCCAGCAGCTTATCTGGGCGATGGGAGACCCAGTACTTC.

The chain recombines TRBV6-1 with TRBJ2-5; 8 bases map to TRBD2. The CDR3 is made up of 16 amino acids. Trimming at V came to 4 bases and at J to 1 base, leaving 8 bases not matched to a gene. Germline V gives CDR1 MNHNS, CDR2 SASEGT. As DNA, the CDR3 is TGTGCCAGCAGTGGGTTGGTAGCGGGAATCCAAGAGACCCAGTACTTC. Protein: CASSGLVAGIQETQYF.